This T cell receptor (beta chain) appears in the sequencing data of a study of blood T cells in healthy people across ages. Study observations and caveats: Donor CMV infection status was unknown, possibly confounding age-related changes in expanded clonotypes.

With respect to this clonotype: What it binds is unknown.

Sample-barcoded 5' priming and a J-beta primer mix drove a second PCR of roughly 7 to 11 cycles. TCRdb reprocessed the 5' RACE reads via MiXCR and lists one record per CDR3 protein. This sample has about 1.1 million distinct CDR3 sequences, with under 40% found just once. The source material was blood. The clonotype originates from a man aged 18 to 29 in good health.

For the CDR3, the DNA is TGTGCCAGCAGTTATGGGTTTAATCAGCCCCAGCATTTT. This gives the protein CASSYGFNQPQHF. The chain joins TRBV27 to TRBJ1-5; D is uncertain. Germline V gives CDR1 MNHEY, CDR2 SMNVEV (reference sequence). This CDR3 contains 13 residues. Between the trimmed V and J ends, which lost 4 bases and 4 bases, there was a span of 8 bases.